The 14 T cell receptor beta chains below all came from one sample that was sequenced in a study of blood T cell repertoires in COVID-19. TCRdb's table, derived via immunoSEQ multiplex PCR, lists solely in-frame clones and lacks some. The sample consists of roughly 190,000 clones, around nine tenths of them appearing once. The sample consisted of peripheral blood. The receptor set was obtained from a man in his fifties with acute or convalescent COVID-19.

The chain has TRBV6-6 and TRBJ2-7; 11 bases align to TRBD1. In germline, CDR1 is MNHNY, CDR2 SVGAGI (reference sequence). This CDR3 has 13 residues. Trimming cost V 5 bases and J 5 bases; bases outside gene matches: 2. The CDR3 spells CASSRTGGNEQYF. CDR3 DNA: TGTGCCAGCAGTCGGACAGGGGGCAACGAGCAGTACTTC.

This chain uses TRBV2 with TRBJ1-1, with D unresolved. Looked up from germline, CDR1 is SNHLY and CDR2 is FYNNEI. Trimming removed 6 bases at V and 7 bases at J, with 18 bases between. This CDR3 is 14 amino acids long. The CDR3 spells CASSLLGESSEAFF. CDR3 in DNA: TGTGCCAGCAGCCTACTGGGAGAAAGCAGTGAAGCTTTCTTT. The whole variable domain, filled in from reference TRBV2 and TRBJ1-1, reads EPEVTQTPSHQVTQMGQEVILRCVPISNHLYFYWYRQILGQKVEFLVSFYNNEISEKSEIFDDQFSVERPDGSNFTLKIRSTKLEDSAMYFCASSLLGESSEAFFGQGTRLTVV.

The sample holds one count of this clone. The same CDR3 can be traced to other DNA sequences in this sample. This chain uses TRBV29-1 with TRBJ1-1; D is possibly TRBD1 (6 bases). The V end was cut by 1 base, the J end by 7 bases, with 16 bases between. Germline assignment: CDR1 SQVTM and CDR2 ANQGSEA. The CDR3 has 14 residues. DNA for the CDR3: TGCAGCGTTGAAGGTGGGGGCAGGGTCGGTGAAGCTTTCTTT. It encodes CSVEGGGRVGEAFF.

This chain uses TRBV29-1 with TRBJ1-4; 9 bases are a match to TRBD1. J was trimmed by 6 bases and V by 6 bases; bases with no gene match: 5. CDR1 and CDR2 from the germline V gene are SQVTM and ANQGSEA. The CDR3 contains 13 residues. For the CDR3, the DNA is TGCAGCGTCCGGACAGGGGCGCATGAAAAACTGTTTTTT. It codes for CSVRTGAHEKLFF.

This chain connects TRBV27 to TRBJ2-3; D not certain. Trimming stripped 1 base from V and 0 bases from J, with 8 bases between. The CDR3 has 15 residues. In germline, CDR1 is MNHEY, CDR2 SMNVEV (reference sequence). In nucleotides, the CDR3 is TGTGCCAGCAGTTTATTTGGGCAAAGCACAGATACGCAGTATTTT. Translation gives CASSLFGQSTDTQYF.

The chain links TRBV19 to TRBJ2-1; weak D call: TRBD2 (6 bases). The CDR3 totals 14 residues. Germline values: CDR1 LNHDA, CDR2 SQIVND (reference sequence). V shed 7 bases and J shed 5 bases, with 15 bases lying between them. The CDR3 DNA is TGTGCCAGTAAAAGGAGGGAGTACCACAATGAGCAGTTCTTC. Encoded protein: CASKRREYHNEQFF.

The chain has TRBV5-1 and TRBJ2-5; TRBD1 matches at 7 bases. The germline gives CDR1 SGHRS, CDR2 YFSETQ. The CDR3 totals 14 residues. V lost 4 bases and J lost 4; bases outside the gene matches: 7. CDR3 bases: TGCGCCAGCAGCACCGGGACAGCGAGAGAGACCCAGTACTTC. Protein: CASSTGTARETQYF.

This clone is a singleton in its sample. This chain uses TRBV6-5 with TRBJ2-3; 7 nucleotides align to TRBD2. Per the germline V gene, CDR1 is MNHEY and CDR2 is SVGAGI. This CDR3 has 10 amino acids. The junction had 0 bases not matched to a gene; V was cut back by 6 bases and J by 9 bases. CDR3 bases: TGTGCCAGCAGACTAGCGACGCAGTATTTT. Translation: CASRLATQYF.

The rearrangement links TRBV6-6 to TRBJ1-3, with a weak D call TRBD1 (5 bases). CDR1 is MNHNY and CDR2 is SVGAGI in the germline V gene (reference sequence). The V gene lost 0 bases and the J gene lost 2 bases, with 11 bases spanning the gap. The CDR3 sequence is 16 residues long. CDR3 nucleotide sequence: TGTGCCAGCAGTTACTCCACGGGGGGACCTGGAAACACCATATATTTT. As protein: CASSYSTGGPGNTIYF.

V is TRBV2 and J is TRBJ2-7, with TRBD1 matching over 9 bases. V was pared by 4 bases and J by 2 bases, with 0 bases of the junction left unmatched. Germline V CDR1 and CDR2: SNHLY, FYNNEI. The CDR3 sequence is 13 residues long. CDR3 sequence (DNA): TGTGCCAGCAGTGGGGACAGGGCCTACGAGCAGTACTTC. Its translation is CASSGDRAYEQYF.

The chain couples TRBV25-1 to TRBJ1-4; tentative D call: TRBD1 (5 bases). Germline-derived CDR1 and CDR2 are MGHDK and SYGVNS. V was trimmed by 4 bases and J by 5 bases, leaving 14 bases between them. The length of the CDR3 is 15 residues. Here the CDR3 reads CASSAQGAGNEKLFF. For the CDR3, the DNA is TGTGCCAGCAGTGCCCAGGGCGCAGGGAATGAAAAACTGTTTTTT.

In the case of this clone: The junction and the germline gene differ at one end; a read error may be behind it. This chain uses TRBV5-1 with TRBJ1-1; TRBD1 aligns across 8 bases. CDR1 and CDR2 from the germline V gene are SGHRS and YFSETQ. This CDR3 has 17 amino acids. CDR3 residues: CASSLGTGRVRDTEAFF. CDR3 DNA sequence: TGCGCCAGCAGTTTGGGGACAGGACGGGTTAGGGACACTGAAGCTTTCTTT.

This chain uses TRBV18 with TRBJ1-1; no clear D. The CDR3 totals 12 residues. Deletions cut 6 bases from V and 4 bases from J, with 9 bases between. The germline gives CDR1 KGHSH, CDR2 LQKENI. Written as DNA, the CDR3 is TGTGCCAGCTCGAAGGAGGGCACTGAAGCTTTCTTT. It specifies CASSKEGTEAFF.

The CDR3 reads CASSLTAGELFF. The CDR3 DNA follows: TGTGCCAGCAGTTTAACGGCCGGGGAGCTGTTTTTT. The chain joins TRBV28 to TRBJ2-2; D gene ambiguous. CDR3 length: 12 residues. Deletions cut 2 bases from V and 6 bases from J, with 4 bases between. The germline V gene has CDR1 MDHEN and CDR2 SYDVKM.